This T cell receptor (beta chain) comes out of a study of cytomegalovirus exposure and HLA in healthy donors. Study-wide results and limits: In vitro checks showed that a few CMV-associated chains really do target CMV antigens. Within an earlier analysis, most TCR beta V segments proved productive either about 90% or about 30% of the time.

The PCR ran on 60 Vbeta and 13 Jbeta primers. Profiled with immunoSEQ multiplex PCR; TCRdb holds only in-frame clones, not every one. The table has approximately 64,000 clones, around four fifths seen once. Trimming removed 7 bases from V and 7 bases from J; junction bases left unmatched: 4. Germline V gene sequence: CDR1 SEHNR, CDR2 FQNEAQ (reference sequence). The CDR3 totals 14 residues. Of note for this clone: The target antigen is unknown.

V gene TRBV7-9 combines with J gene TRBJ1-4, with 12 bases lining up with TRBD1. The source is a male donor in good health and CMV-seropositive. Input material: PBMCs. In DNA form, the CDR3 reads TGTGCCAGCAACCGGGACAGGGGGCGTGAAAAACTGTTTTTT. This translates into CASNRDRGREKLFF.